The 18 T cell receptor beta chains presented below share a single source sample, sequenced in a study of CD4 T cell repertoires in COVID-19. Sequencing was performed with immunoSEQ multiplex PCR; in TCRdb, only in-frame clones are kept and a portion is missing. The table shows over 75,000 clones, with about 83% occurring only once. The sample consisted of CD4+ T cells from peripheral blood, taken after recovery from COVID-19. All receptors come from a human donor who had COVID-19.

The chain uses TRBV25-1 and TRBJ2-6, with 7 bases lining up with TRBD1. The V gene end was trimmed by 6 bases and the J gene end by 2 bases; junction bases not matched to a gene: 4. This CDR3 has 15 amino acids. CDR1 and CDR2 from the germline V gene are MGHDK and SYGVNS. CDR3 sequence reads: CASSLDRAGANVLTF. As DNA, the CDR3 is TGTGCCAGCAGCCTAGACAGGGCTGGGGCCAACGTCCTGACTTTC.

The V call is TRBV2, the J call TRBJ2-3; a weak D match, TRBD2 (5 bases). V lost 8 bases, J lost 3 bases, and 12 bases lay in between. Germline CDR1 SNHLY, CDR2 FYNNEI. This CDR3 is built from 13 residues. Written as DNA, the CDR3 is TGTGCCAGCGCCGTACTAGGGACAGATACGCAGTATTTT. This codes for CASAVLGTDTQYF.

A single count supports this clone. The chain joins TRBV6-5 to TRBJ1-1; the match to TRBD1 covers 7 bases. CDR1 MNHEY and CDR2 SVGAGI come from the germline V gene. Trimming at V came to 8 bases and at J to 4 bases, leaving 7 bases not matched to a gene. The CDR3 covers 13 residues. CDR3 sequence reads: CASVRGQATEAFF. The DNA of the CDR3 is TGTGCCAGCGTAAGAGGACAGGCCACTGAAGCTTTCTTT.

The chain is built from TRBV6-6 and TRBJ1-1, with no clear D. Looked up from germline, CDR1 is MNHNY and CDR2 is SVGAGI (reference sequence). The germline V and J ends were trimmed by 6 bases and 0 bases, with 8 bases remaining between them. The CDR3 loop spans 13 amino acids. The CDR3 DNA reads TGTGCCAGCAGCCCACCTATGAACACTGAAGCTTTCTTT. Its protein is CASSPPMNTEAFF.

The chain joins TRBV6-5 to TRBJ1-1; D is uncertain. The CDR3 loop spans 14 amino acids. The germline V gene has CDR1 MNHEY and CDR2 SVGAGI. V was shortened by 2 bases and J by 4 bases, with 11 bases between the two germline ends. CDR3 bases: TGTGCCAGCAGTTACCTCAGCAGAGCCACTGAAGCTTTCTTT. Translated, it gives CASSYLSRATEAFF.

The rearrangement links TRBV27 to TRBJ1-4, with D maybe TRBD1 (5 bases). Germline V gene sequence: CDR1 MNHEY, CDR2 SMNVEV (reference sequence). Trimming took off 0 bases at V and 2 bases at J, with 7 bases between the two ends. The CDR3 totals 15 residues. CDR3 sequence: CASSLSWGTNEKLFF. The CDR3 region has the DNA TGTGCCAGCAGTTTATCGTGGGGGACTAATGAAAAACTGTTTTTT.

This rearrangement joins TRBV19 to TRBJ2-7, with D hard to call. This CDR3 region has 14 residues. V lost 1 base and J 2 bases, leaving 9 bases between the germline ends. Germline V CDR1 and CDR2: LNHDA, SQIVND (reference sequence). This CDR3 reads CASSIGGDPYEQYF. The CDR3 nucleotides are TGTGCCAGTAGTATAGGGGGTGATCCCTACGAGCAGTACTTC.

The chain couples TRBV10-2 to TRBJ1-5; D possibly corresponds to TRBD1 (6 bases). The CDR3 runs 15 residues. V was trimmed by 2 bases and J by 5 bases, leaving 13 bases between them. Germline values: CDR1 WSHSY, CDR2 SAAADI. CDR3 loop: CASSESGGQHQPQHF. The CDR3 bases are TGCGCCAGCAGTGAGAGCGGGGGCCAACATCAGCCCCAGCATTTT.

This clone was recorded only once. This rearrangement joins TRBV27 to TRBJ1-4, with D possibly TRBD1 on 5 matching bases. V lost 6 bases, J lost 10 bases, and 15 bases lay in between. This CDR3 has 13 residues. Germline V gene sequence: CDR1 MNHEY, CDR2 SMNVEV (reference sequence). The CDR3, as DNA: TGTGCCAGCAGACCCAGGGCGGATGGAAAACTGTTTTTT. Its protein is CASRPRADGKLFF. Variable domain in full (rest from reference TRBV27 and TRBJ1-4): EAQVTQNPRYLITVTGKKLTVTCSQNMNHEYMSWYRQDPGLGLRQIYYSMNVEVTDKGDVPEGYKVSRKEKRNFPLILESPSPNQTSLYFCASRPRADGKLFFGSGTQLSVL.

This clone came up once. The chain has TRBV28 and TRBJ1-5, with D possibly matching TRBD1 (5 bases). Germline V gene sequence: CDR1 MDHEN, CDR2 SYDVKM. CDR3 length: 14 amino acids. Trimming took 5 bases from V and 9 from J, leaving 17 bases between them. The CDR3 here is CASSLGAGRRPQHF. CDR3 in DNA: TGTGCCAGCAGTCTAGGGGCAGGGCGAAGGCCCCAGCATTTT.

V gene TRBV18 combines with J gene TRBJ1-2, with D uncertain. CDR3 length: 15 amino acids. V dropped 0 bases and J dropped 5 bases, with 13 bases sitting between them. CDR1 KGHSH and CDR2 LQKENI come from the germline V gene. The CDR3 loop is CASSPPSVIGYGYTF. The CDR3 DNA reads as TGTGCCAGCTCACCACCATCTGTGATAGGGTATGGCTACACCTTC.

The chain is built from TRBV9 and TRBJ1-2; 7 bases line up with TRBD1. After removal of 10 bases from V and 1 base from J, the junction contained 16 bases not matched to a gene. This CDR3 has 16 amino acids. Germline values: CDR1 SGDLS, CDR2 YYNGEE. The CDR3 here is CASGPDTGEGNYGYTF. In nucleotides, the CDR3 is TGTGCCTCTGGCCCGGACACAGGGGAAGGTAACTATGGCTACACCTTC.

This clone was observed once. V is TRBV5-4 and J is TRBJ2-5; D is perhaps TRBD2 (5 bases). The CDR3 has 15 residues. The V and J ends lost 0 bases and 3 bases respectively, with 12 bases between them. Germline CDR1 is SGHNT and CDR2 is YYREEE (reference sequence). In DNA, the CDR3 is TGTGCCAGCAGCTTGGGGCCTAGAGCGGAAGAGACCCAGTACTTC. Residues: CASSLGPRAEETQYF.

The CDR3 sequence is CASSLEGSRTEAFF. The CDR3 coding sequence is TGTGCCAGCAGCTTAGAGGGAAGTCGTACTGAAGCTTTCTTT. V is TRBV11-1 and J is TRBJ1-1; D uncertain. The germline CDR1 and CDR2 sequences are SGHAT and FQDESV (reference sequence). This CDR3 is 14 amino acids long. V shed 1 base and J shed 5 bases, with 11 bases lying between them.

This clone was picked up a small number of times. The rearrangement joins TRBV3-1 (or the pseudogene TRBV3-2) to TRBJ2-1; tentatively, D is TRBD2 (5 bases). Germline V gene lookup returns CDR1 LGHDT and CDR2 YNNKEL (reference sequence). The CDR3 consists of 11 residues. The V and J ends lost 3 bases and 15 bases respectively, with 12 bases between them. The CDR3 DNA reads as TGTGCCAGCAGCCAGCCGGGATCCCTGTTCTTC. This sequence encodes CASSQPGSLFF.

This chain links TRBV11-2 with TRBJ2-7; D may match TRBD1 or TRBD2 (5 bases each). The CDR3 is made up of 14 amino acids. Germline loops: CDR1 SGHAT, CDR2 FQNNGV. Trimming left V 8 bases short and J 6 bases short, with 20 bases between. In DNA form, the CDR3 reads TGTGCCAGCCAGATGTGGGACGGCCTCCTCGAGCAGTACTTC. This gives the protein CASQMWDGLLEQYF.

The chain combines TRBV7-6 with TRBJ1-4, with D unresolved. Germline CDR1 SGHVS, CDR2 FNYEAQ. This CDR3 spans 16 amino acids. V was trimmed by 2 bases and J by 0 bases, leaving 10 bases between them. The CDR3 DNA reads as TGTGCCAGCAGCTTATTACAGCTTGCAACTAATGAAAAACTGTTTTTT. Its protein product is CASSLLQLATNEKLFF.

The chain has TRBV20-1 and TRBJ2-3; a weak D match, TRBD2 (6 bases). CDR3 length: 14 amino acids. In germline, CDR1 is DFQATT, CDR2 SNEGSKA (reference sequence). V was shortened by 3 bases and J by 3 bases, with 13 bases between the two germline ends. CDR3 sequence (DNA): TGCAGTGCTAGTACGGGGGTCCCTACAGATACGCAGTATTTT. Translating it yields CSASTGVPTDTQYF.